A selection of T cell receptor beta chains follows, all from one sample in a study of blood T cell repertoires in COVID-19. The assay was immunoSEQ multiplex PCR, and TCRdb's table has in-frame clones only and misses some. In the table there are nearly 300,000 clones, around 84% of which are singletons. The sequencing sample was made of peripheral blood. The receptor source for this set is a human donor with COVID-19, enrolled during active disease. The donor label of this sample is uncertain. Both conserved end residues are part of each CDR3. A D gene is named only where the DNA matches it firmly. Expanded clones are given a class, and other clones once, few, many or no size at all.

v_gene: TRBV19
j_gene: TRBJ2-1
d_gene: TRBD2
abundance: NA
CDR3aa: CASSLTGGRNEQFF
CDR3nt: TGTGCCAGTAGTTTAACGGGAGGGCGGAATGAGCAGTTCTTC

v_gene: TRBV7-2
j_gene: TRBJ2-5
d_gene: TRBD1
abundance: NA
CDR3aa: CASSYIGGQGATQYF
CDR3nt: TGTGCCAGCAGCTACATAGGGGGACAGGGGGCGACCCAGTACTTC

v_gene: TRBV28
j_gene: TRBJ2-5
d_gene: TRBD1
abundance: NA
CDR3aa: CAGSRQGQETQYF
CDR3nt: TGTGCCGGCAGCCGACAGGGGCAAGAGACCCAGTACTTC

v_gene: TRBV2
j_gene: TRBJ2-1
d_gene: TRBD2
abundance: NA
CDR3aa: CASEWTSGSGSYNEQFF
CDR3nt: TGTGCCAGCGAATGGACTAGCGGGAGCGGGTCCTACAATGAGCAGTTCTTC

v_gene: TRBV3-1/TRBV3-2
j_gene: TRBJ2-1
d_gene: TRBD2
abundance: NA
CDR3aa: CASSQFRGVLNEQFF
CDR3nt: TGTGCCAGCAGCCAATTTCGGGGGGTACTAAATGAGCAGTTCTTC

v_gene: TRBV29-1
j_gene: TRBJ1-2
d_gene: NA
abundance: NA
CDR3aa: CSVDERGYGYTF
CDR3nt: TGCAGCGTTGACGAAAGGGGGTACGGCTACACCTTC

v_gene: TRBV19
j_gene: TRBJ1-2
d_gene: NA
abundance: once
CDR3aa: CASSSSRQVIYGYTF
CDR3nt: TGTGCCAGTAGTTCCTCTCGGCAGGTTATCTATGGCTACACCTTC

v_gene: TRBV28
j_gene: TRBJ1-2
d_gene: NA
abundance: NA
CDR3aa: CASSLKLGPNYGYTF
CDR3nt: TGTGCCAGCAGTTTAAAGTTGGGGCCCAACTATGGCTACACCTTC

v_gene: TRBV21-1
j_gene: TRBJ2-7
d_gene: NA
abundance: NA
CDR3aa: CASSAHRDRDHKEYF
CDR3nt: TGTGCCAGCAGCGCCCACCGGGACAGAGATCATAAGGAGTACTTC

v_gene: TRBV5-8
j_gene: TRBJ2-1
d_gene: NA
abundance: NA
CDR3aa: CASSRTYSAISYNEQFF
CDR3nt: TGTGCCAGCAGCCGTACCTACTCAGCGATCTCCTACAATGAGCAGTTCTTC

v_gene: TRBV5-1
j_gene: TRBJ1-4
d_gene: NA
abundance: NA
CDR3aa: CASSRELGEGEKLFF
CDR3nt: TGCGCCAGCAGCCGGGAATTGGGGGAGGGAGAAAAACTGTTTTTT

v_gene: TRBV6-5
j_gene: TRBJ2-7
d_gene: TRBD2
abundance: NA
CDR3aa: CATLTSGALEQYF
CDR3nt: TGTGCCACCTTGACAAGCGGGGCATTGGAGCAGTACTTC

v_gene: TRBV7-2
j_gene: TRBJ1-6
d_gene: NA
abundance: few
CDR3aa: CASSLGPRDSYNSPLHF
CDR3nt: TGTGCCAGCAGCTTAGGCCCGAGGGACTCCTATAATTCACCCCTCCACTTT

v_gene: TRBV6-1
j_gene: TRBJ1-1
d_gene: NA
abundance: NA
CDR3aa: CASSEAVRESEAFF
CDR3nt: TGTGCCAGCAGTGAAGCAGTAAGGGAGAGTGAAGCTTTCTTT

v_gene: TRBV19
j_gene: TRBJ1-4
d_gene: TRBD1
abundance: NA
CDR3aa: CASRITGEEKLFF
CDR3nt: TGTGCCAGTAGGATAACAGGGGAGGAAAAACTGTTTTTT

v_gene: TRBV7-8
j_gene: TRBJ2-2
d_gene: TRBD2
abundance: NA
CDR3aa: CASSFAGANTGELFF
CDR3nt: TGTGCCAGCAGCTTTGCGGGAGCGAACACCGGGGAGCTGTTTTTT

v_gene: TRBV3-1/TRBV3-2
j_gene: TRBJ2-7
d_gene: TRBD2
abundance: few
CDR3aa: CASSQAASGVYEQYF
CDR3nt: TGTGCCAGCAGCCAAGCCGCTAGCGGAGTCTACGAGCAGTACTTC

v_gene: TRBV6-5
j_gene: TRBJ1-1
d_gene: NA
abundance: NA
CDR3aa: CASSLTGNTEAFF
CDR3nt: TGTGCCAGCAGTCTCACAGGGAACACTGAAGCTTTCTTT

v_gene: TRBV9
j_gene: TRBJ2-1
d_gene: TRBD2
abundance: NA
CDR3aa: CASSVSGLAGGGSYNEQFF
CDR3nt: TGTGCCAGCAGCGTTTCGGGACTAGCGGGAGGGGGGTCCTACAATGAGCAGTTCTTC

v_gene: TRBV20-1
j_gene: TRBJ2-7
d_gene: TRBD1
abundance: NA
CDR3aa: CSASRRQGTYEQYF
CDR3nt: TGCAGTGCTAGTCGGAGACAGGGCACCTACGAGCAGTACTTC

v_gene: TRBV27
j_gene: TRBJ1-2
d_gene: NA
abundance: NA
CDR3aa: CASSLSGGAYYGYTF
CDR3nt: TGTGCCAGCAGTTTATCAGGGGGAGCGTACTATGGCTACACCTTC

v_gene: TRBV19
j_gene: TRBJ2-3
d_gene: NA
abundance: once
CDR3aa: CASSLLAVRVADTQYF
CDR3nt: TGTGCCAGTAGCCTTCTCGCAGTTCGGGTCGCAGATACGCAGTATTTT

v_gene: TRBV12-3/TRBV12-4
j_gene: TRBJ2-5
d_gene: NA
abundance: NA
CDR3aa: CASSQGPAGTQYF
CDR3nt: TGTGCCAGCAGCCAGGGACCAGCGGGGACCCAGTACTTC

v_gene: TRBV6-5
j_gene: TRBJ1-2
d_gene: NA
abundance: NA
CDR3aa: CASSREVDSPGGYTF
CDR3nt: TGTGCCAGCAGTCGCGAAGTAGACAGCCCTGGGGGCTACACCTTC

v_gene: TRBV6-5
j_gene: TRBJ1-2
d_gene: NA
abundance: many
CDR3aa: CASSYVGTSGYTF
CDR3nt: TGTGCCAGCAGTTACGTCGGGACATCCGGCTACACCTTC

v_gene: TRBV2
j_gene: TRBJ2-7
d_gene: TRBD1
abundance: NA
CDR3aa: CASSEDGQGYEQYF
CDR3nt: TGTGCCAGCAGTGAAGATGGACAGGGGTACGAGCAGTACTTC

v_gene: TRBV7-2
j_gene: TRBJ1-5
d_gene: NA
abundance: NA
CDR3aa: CASTLMGAFSNQPQHF
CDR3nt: TGTGCCAGCACCCTAATGGGGGCTTTTAGCAATCAGCCCCAGCATTTT

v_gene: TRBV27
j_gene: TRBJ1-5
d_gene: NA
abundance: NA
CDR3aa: CASSLGWGPGNQPQHF
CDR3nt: TGTGCCAGCAGCCTGGGGTGGGGGCCGGGCAATCAGCCCCAGCATTTT

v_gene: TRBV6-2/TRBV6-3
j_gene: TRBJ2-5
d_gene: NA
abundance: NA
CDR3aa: CASSYGLAGFQETQYF
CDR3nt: TGTGCCAGCAGTTACGGGCTAGCCGGCTTCCAAGAGACCCAGTACTTC

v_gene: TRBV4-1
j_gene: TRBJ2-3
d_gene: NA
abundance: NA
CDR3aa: CASSQTEGYGTDTQYF
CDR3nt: TGCGCCAGCAGTCAAACTGAGGGATACGGGACAGATACGCAGTATTTT

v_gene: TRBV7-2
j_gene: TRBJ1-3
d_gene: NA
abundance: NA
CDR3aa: CASSLTGWDTIYF
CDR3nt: TGTGCCAGCAGCTTAACAGGGTGGGACACCATATATTTT

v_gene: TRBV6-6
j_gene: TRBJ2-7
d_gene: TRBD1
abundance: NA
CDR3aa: CASSWDRSYEQYF
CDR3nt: TGTGCCAGCAGTTGGGACAGATCCTACGAGCAGTACTTC

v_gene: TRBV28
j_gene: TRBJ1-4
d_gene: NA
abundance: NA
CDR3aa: CASSLVQGNEKLFF
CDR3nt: TGTGCCAGCAGTTTGGTACAGGGTAATGAAAAACTGTTTTTT

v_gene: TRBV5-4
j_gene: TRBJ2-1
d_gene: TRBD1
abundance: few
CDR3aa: CASSLGTGGYNEQFF
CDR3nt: TGTGCCAGCAGCCTAGGGACAGGGGGATACAATGAGCAGTTCTTC

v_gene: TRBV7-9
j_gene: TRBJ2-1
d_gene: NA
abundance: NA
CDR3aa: CASRMGGGDYNEQFF
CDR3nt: TGTGCCAGCAGAATGGGTGGCGGAGACTACAATGAGCAGTTCTTC

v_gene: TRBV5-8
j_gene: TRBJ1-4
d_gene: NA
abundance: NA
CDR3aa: CASSFIAGDYYEKLFF
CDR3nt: TGTGCCAGCAGCTTTATCGCAGGGGACTACTATGAAAAACTGTTTTTT

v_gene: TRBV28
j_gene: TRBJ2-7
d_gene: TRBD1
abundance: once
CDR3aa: CASSSGQGPYEQYF
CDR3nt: TGTGCCAGCAGTTCGGGACAGGGACCCTACGAGCAGTACTTC

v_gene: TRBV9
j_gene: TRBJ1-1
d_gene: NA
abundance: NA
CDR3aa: CASSLPGTEAFF
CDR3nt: TGTGCCAGCAGCTTACCCGGGACAGAAGCTTTCTTT

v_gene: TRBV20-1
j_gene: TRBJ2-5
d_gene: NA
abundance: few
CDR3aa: CSASPLAAAAQETQYF
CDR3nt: TGCAGTGCTAGTCCCCTTGCGGCAGCCGCCCAAGAGACCCAGTACTTC

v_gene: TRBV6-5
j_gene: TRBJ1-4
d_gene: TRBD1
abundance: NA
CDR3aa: CAIRDSRKEEKLFF
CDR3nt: TGTGCCATAAGGGACAGCCGAAAGGAGGAAAAACTGTTTTTT

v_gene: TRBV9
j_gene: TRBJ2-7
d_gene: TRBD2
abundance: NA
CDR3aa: CASGAGGPYEQYF
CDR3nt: TGTGCCAGCGGAGCGGGAGGGCCCTACGAGCAGTACTTC

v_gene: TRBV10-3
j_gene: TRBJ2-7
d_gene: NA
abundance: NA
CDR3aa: CAISEGSGLYEQYF
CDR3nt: TGTGCCATCAGCGAGGGGAGCGGGCTGTACGAGCAGTACTTC